The TCR beta chain described here comes from a study of T cell repertoires in cytomegalovirus infection. CDR3 length equals 18 residues. From germline, CDR1 is LNHDA and CDR2 SQIVND (reference sequence). Trimming pared 6 bases from V and 0 bases from J, leaving 20 bases between. Notes on the study in general: Adding up the frequency of public TCR beta families identified people who carried CMV plus the relevant HLA.

TCRdb re-derived calls from the reads in MiXCR, one entry per CDR3 protein. The sample yields 900,000 to 950,000 distinct CDR3 sequences, 30% to 40% seen once. This clonotype was seen ten or more times. Its antigen is unidentified. The sequence was collected from a human donor in good health (CMV status not recorded). Some clones in this sample may be carry-over from other donors' samples. The chain is built from TRBV19 and TRBJ1-4; the D gene is possibly TRBD1 (5 bases). Material: cultured CD8+ T cells from PBMCs, obtained from culture after CMV antigen stimulation. The CDR3 coding sequence is TGTGCCAGTAGCCCGCTGGGACCTAAAAGTTCAACTAATGAAAAACTGTTTTTT. Its translation is CASSPLGPKSSTNEKLFF.